The rows below give T cell receptor beta chains drawn from one sample of a study of blood T cell repertoires in COVID-19. Using immunoSEQ multiplex PCR, the repertoire was profiled, and TCRdb retains in-frame clones only, with some absent. This table has approximately 99,000 clones, just over 70% appearing once. The sample consisted of peripheral blood. Receptor source: a woman in her 40s with acute or convalescent COVID-19. CDR3s include the opening cysteine and the closing phenylalanine or tryptophan. D genes are given only for firm matches. Clone size is shown for a subset of rows, as once, few, many or a class of expanded clone.

d_call j_call v_call clone_size cdr3_aa cdr3_nt
- TRBJ2-3 TRBV5-1 few CASSLGTEADTQYF TGCGCCAGCAGCTTGGGGACAGAAGCAGATACGCAGTATTTT
TRBD2 TRBJ2-7 TRBV4-1 - CASSQEGRAGAAGEQYF TGCGCCAGCAGCCAAGAAGGTAGAGCGGGGGCTGCGGGCGAGCAGTACTTC
- TRBJ1-5 TRBV19 few CASSHGMGASRNQPQHF TGTGCCAGTAGCCACGGGATGGGGGCGTCCCGCAATCAGCCCCAGCATTTT
- TRBJ2-7 TRBV7-9 - CASSRQVSEQYF TGTGCCAGCAGCCGACAGGTCTCCGAGCAGTACTTC
- TRBJ2-1 TRBV7-9 - CASSDPMGPFRDEQFF TGTGCCAGCAGCGATCCTATGGGGCCCTTTCGTGATGAGCAGTTCTTC
TRBD2 TRBJ2-3 TRBV5-1 - CASSAASSGADTQYF TGCGCCAGCAGCGCGGCCTCTAGCGGGGCGGATACGCAGTATTTT
- TRBJ1-1 TRBV19 - CASRAHETSTEAFF TGTGCCAGTAGGGCCCACGAGACAAGCACTGAAGCTTTCTTT
TRBD2 TRBJ2-2 TRBV10-3 - CAISDRTSGGRANTGELFF TGTGCCATCAGTGATCGGACTAGCGGGGGGCGCGCGAACACCGGGGAGCTGTTTTTT
- TRBJ1-2 TRBV6-2/TRBV6-3 - CASSYSEPRQAIF TGTGCCAGCAGTTACTCGGAACCCCGCCAGGCCATCTTC
- TRBJ2-5 TRBV7-3 - CASSLIGGAETQYF TGTGCCAGCAGCTTAATAGGGGGGGCGGAGACCCAGTACTTC
- TRBJ1-5 TRBV30 - CAWSVRGGEEPQHF TGTGCCTGGAGTGTACGGGGAGGGGAAGAGCCCCAGCATTTT
- TRBJ2-7 TRBV7-2 few CASSLSAGSKGYEQYF TGTGCCAGCAGCCTCTCAGCCGGGTCCAAAGGCTACGAGCAGTACTTC
TRBD1 TRBJ1-2 TRBV19 - CASSARTSGTVYGYTF TGTGCCAGTAGTGCCCGAACCTCGGGGACAGTCTATGGCTACACCTTC
- TRBJ1-4 TRBV18 - CASSPRQGQDEKLFF TGTGCCAGCTCACCTAGGCAGGGACAAGATGAAAAACTGTTTTTT
TRBD2 TRBJ2-2 TRBV14 - CASSQGLATGELFF TGTGCCAGCAGCCAAGGACTAGCCACCGGGGAGCTGTTTTTT
- TRBJ1-3 TRBV28 few CASSLGDISGNTIYF TGTGCCAGCAGTTTAGGGGACATCTCTGGAAACACCATATATTTT
- TRBJ2-1 TRBV2 - CASRTGSYNEQFF TGTGCCAGCAGAACAGGCTCCTACAATGAGCAGTTCTTC
- TRBJ2-4 TRBV5-4 - CASSLEQGGHIQYF TGTGCCAGCAGCTTGGAACAGGGGGGGCACATTCAGTACTTC
- TRBJ2-7 TRBV11-2 - CASSYALVGSGDYEQYF TGTGCCAGCAGCTACGCCCTGGTAGGGTCAGGGGACTACGAGCAGTACTTC
- TRBJ2-3 TRBV18 - CASSRSSSDTQYF TGTGCCAGCTCACGTTCTAGCTCGGATACGCAGTATTTT
- TRBJ1-2 TRBV28 - CASTLGGANYGYTF TGTGCCAGCACCCTCGGGGGGGCCAACTATGGCTACACCTTC
TRBD2 TRBJ2-1 TRBV11-2 - CASSLDRGDEQFF TGTGCCAGCAGCTTAGACCGGGGGGATGAGCAGTTCTTC
TRBD2 TRBJ2-5 TRBV7-3 once CASSLNGGGQETQYF TGTGCCAGCAGCTTAAATGGCGGGGGGCAAGAGACCCAGTACTTC
TRBD1 TRBJ2-6 TRBV5-1 - CASSWGQGTGVNVLTF TGCGCCAGCAGCTGGGGACAGGGAACGGGCGTCAACGTCCTGACTTTC
- TRBJ2-7 TRBV28 - CATNGLTGSGAYEQYF TGTGCCACCAACGGACTCACAGGTTCAGGGGCCTACGAGCAGTACTTC
TRBD1 TRBJ2-3 TRBV7-3 - CASSWTGGTDTQYF TGTGCCAGCAGCTGGACAGGGGGCACAGATACGCAGTATTTT
TRBD2 TRBJ2-3 TRBV5-4 - CASSPGGGPGDTQYF TGTGCCAGCTCTCCCGGCGGGGGACCGGGAGATACGCAGTATTTT
- TRBJ1-2 TRBV20-1 - CSASISQVLF TGCAGTGCTAGTATTAGTCAGGTCCTCTTC
TRBD1 TRBJ2-7 TRBV3-1/TRBV3-2 few CASSQAGQAYEQYF TGTGCCAGCAGCCAAGCTGGACAGGCCTACGAGCAGTACTTC
TRBD1 TRBJ1-2 TRBV14 - CASSARQGWAYGYTF TGTGCCAGCAGCGCCCGACAGGGGTGGGCCTATGGCTACACCTTC
- TRBJ1-6 TRBV6-5 once CASSPRVYQEALHF TGTGCCAGCAGTCCTCGAGTTTACCAAGAGGCCCTCCACTTT
- TRBJ1-1 TRBV18 - CASSPTRADTEAFF TGTGCCAGCTCACCAACGAGGGCGGACACTGAAGCTTTCTTT
TRBD2 TRBJ2-1 TRBV6-5 - CASTERDDLYNEQFF TGTGCCAGCACGGAGCGGGACGACTTATACAATGAGCAGTTCTTC
TRBD1 TRBJ2-2 TRBV29-1 - CSVEQGANTGELFF TGCAGCGTTGAACAGGGGGCTAACACCGGGGAGCTGTTTTTT
TRBD1 TRBJ2-5 TRBV9 once CASSAMTGGETQYF TGTGCCAGCAGCGCGATGACAGGGGGAGAGACCCAGTACTTC
TRBD2 TRBJ2-5 TRBV28 - CASTQRGGETQYF TGTGCCAGCACTCAGCGGGGGGGGGAGACCCAGTACTTC
- TRBJ1-1 TRBV7-9 once CASTATQGYTEAFF TGTGCCAGCACCGCAACTCAGGGGTACACTGAAGCTTTCTTT
TRBD2 TRBJ2-2 TRBV7-9 - CASSPEGSGTGELFF TGTGCCAGCAGCCCTGAGGGTAGCGGGACCGGGGAGCTGTTTTTT
- TRBJ2-3 TRBV28 - CASSLPLGRGPTDTQYF TGTGCCAGCAGTCTACCCCTCGGGCGGGGGCCCACAGATACGCAGTATTTT
- TRBJ1-1 TRBV20-1 - CSASGHKNTEAFF TGCAGTGCTAGTGGGCACAAGAACACTGAAGCTTTCTTT
TRBD1 TRBJ2-7 TRBV12-3/TRBV12-4 - CATRTGPTYEQYF TGTGCCACACGGACAGGGCCAACCTACGAGCAGTACTTC
TRBD2 TRBJ2-5 TRBV5-1 - CASSFTSGQETQYF TGCGCCAGCAGCTTTACTAGCGGCCAAGAGACCCAGTACTTC
TRBD1 TRBJ2-7 TRBV19 - CASSPRQGASIYEQYF TGTGCCAGTAGTCCGCGACAGGGGGCGAGTATATACGAGCAGTACTTC